Presented here are 19 T cell receptor beta chains from one specimen sequenced in a study of regulatory T cells in long-lasting Graves disease. The time point is: persistent/refractory GD, antithyroid drugs over 5 years with positive TRAb. Construction of the TCR library relied on RNA isolated from PBMCs. iRepertoire HTBI primers and Arm-PCR of CDR3 regions built TCR beta libraries. One entry per CDR3 protein, called by TCRdb with MiXCR from the multiplex PCR reads. The profile shows under 350,000 distinct CDR3 sequences, under 25% of them singletons. Sequences were derived from peripheral blood mononuclear cells (PBMCs), sampled when the disease was refractory, from a patient treated with antithyroid drugs. Every receptor here comes from a female donor with Graves disease.

The chain couples TRBV2 to TRBJ2-3, with D unclear. The CDR3 runs 12 residues. V was clipped by 1 base and J by 4 bases, with 3 bases between them. The germline V gene has CDR1 SNHLY and CDR2 FYNNEI. The CDR3 sequence: CASSEVPDTQYF. The CDR3 nucleotides are TGTGCCAGCAGTGAAGTGCCAGATACGCAGTATTTT.

The genes are TRBV24-1 and TRBJ2-7, with 7 bases fitting TRBD1. Germline V gives CDR1 KGHDR, CDR2 SFDVKD. The CDR3 spans 13 residues. Germline trimming cut 1 base from V and 5 bases from J; bases unmatched to any gene: 1. Written as DNA, the CDR3 is TGTGCCACCAGTGATTTAAGGGGGCACGAGCAGTACTTC. Protein sequence: CATSDLRGHEQYF.

This clonotype has a count of ten or more. This chain joins TRBV24-1 and TRBJ2-2; 9 positions match TRBD1. The germline V gene has CDR1 KGHDR and CDR2 SFDVKD. The CDR3 covers 16 residues. V shed 3 bases and J 5 bases; nucleotides not matched to a gene: 6. This CDR3 reads CATSDPGTGPTGELFF. The DNA for the CDR3 is TGTGCCACCAGTGATCCCGGGACAGGGCCTACCGGGGAGCTGTTTTTT.

The sample holds many counts of this clonotype. The gene calls are TRBV28 and TRBJ2-4; no firm D call. V lost 5 bases to trimming and J lost 0 bases, with 11 bases between them. Germline V gene lookup returns CDR1 MDHEN and CDR2 SYDVKM. CDR3 size: 15 residues. CDR3 nucleotides: TGTGCCAGCAGTGGTCCACAGCTAGCCAAAAACATTCAGTACTTC. This encodes CASSGPQLAKNIQYF.

This clonotype was found a few times. This chain uses TRBV7-9 with TRBJ1-1; no firm D call. The CDR3 is 13 amino acids. The V end was cut by 5 bases, the J end by 6 bases, with 13 bases between. Germline V gives CDR1 SEHNR, CDR2 FQNEAQ (reference sequence). CDR3 bases: TGTGCCAGCAGCGACTTTCGTGGCCCTGAAGCTTTCTTT. Its translation is CASSDFRGPEAFF.

This clonotype was seen ten or more times. V usage is TRBV6-9 and J usage is TRBJ2-2; a weak D match, TRBD2 (6 bases). The CDR3 spans 14 residues. With 4 bases removed from V and 4 bases from J, the gap between germline ends came to 10 bases. Germline CDR1 is MNHGY and CDR2 is SVAAGI. The CDR3 reads CASSSSGLTGELFF. DNA for the CDR3: TGTGCCAGCAGTTCCTCGGGACTCACCGGGGAGCTGTTTTTT.

The genes are TRBV14 and TRBJ2-1; 9 bases map to TRBD1. The CDR3 runs 16 residues. V dropped 4 bases and J dropped 8; count of bases not matched to a gene: 12. CDR1 is SGHDN and CDR2 is FVKESK in the germline V gene. DNA of the CDR3: TGTGCCAGCAGCCCGAACCACAGGGGGCCGACCGATGAGCAGTTCTTC. As protein: CASSPNHRGPTDEQFF.

In its sample, this clonotype was seen many times. V is TRBV18 and J is TRBJ1-2, with a possible D match to TRBD1 (5 bases). Trimming took off 7 bases at V and 0 bases at J, with 9 bases between the two ends. Germline CDR1 and CDR2: KGHSH and LQKENI. The CDR3 contains 13 residues. The CDR3 reads CASFGTSNYGYTF. In DNA form, the CDR3 reads TGTGCCAGCTTTGGGACGTCTAACTATGGCTACACCTTC.

Ten or more counts support this clonotype. This chain joins TRBV12-3 or TRBV12-4 and TRBJ2-5, with TRBD1 matching over 8 bases. CDR3 length: 14 residues. Trimming removed 6 bases from V and 5 bases from J; junction bases left unmatched: 8. The CDR3 DNA is TGTGCCAGCAGCAGACGACAGGGGTGGGAGACCCAGTACTTC. Translating gives CASSRRQGWETQYF.

This chain connects TRBV5-6 to TRBJ2-1; D gene ambiguous. The CDR3 totals 12 residues. Trimming pared 2 bases from V and 9 bases from J, leaving 9 bases between. Germline V gene lookup returns CDR1 SGHDT and CDR2 YYEEEE. The CDR3 region has the DNA TGTGCCAGCAGCTTAGTGGTGGGTGAGCAGTTCTTC. The encoded protein is CASSLVVGEQFF.

This clonotype was seen ten or more times. The CDR3 DNA reads as TGTGCCAGCACCTCGGCTGGGACTTTGAGCTCCTACAATGAGCAGTTCTTC. As protein: CASTSAGTLSSYNEQFF. J is TRBJ2-1 and V is TRBV28; the D gene is possibly TRBD2 (6 bases). The CDR3 totals 17 residues. Deletions cut 7 bases from V and 0 bases from J, with 19 bases between. Germline CDR1 MDHEN, CDR2 SYDVKM.

This clonotype was recorded many times. This sequence joins TRBV2 and TRBJ1-1; perhaps TRBD1 as D (5 bases). V was clipped by 2 bases and J by 2 bases, with 9 bases between them. Germline CDR1 and CDR2: SNHLY and FYNNEI. The CDR3 is 14 amino acids. The CDR3 nucleotides are TGTGCCAGCAGTGAACGACAGACTAACACTGAAGCTTTCTTT. This sequence encodes CASSERQTNTEAFF. Using reference TRBV2 and TRBJ1-1 for the parts outside the CDR3, the full variable domain is EPEVTQTPSHQVTQMGQEVILRCVPISNHLYFYWYRQILGQKVEFLVSFYNNEISEKSEIFDDQFSVERPDGSNFTLKIRSTKLEDSAMYFCASSERQTNTEAFFGQGTRLTVV.

The CDR3: CSVVSHANEAFF. The CDR3 DNA is TGCAGCGTTGTGAGTCATGCGAATGAAGCTTTCTTT. This rearrangement joins TRBV29-1 to TRBJ1-1; the D is unclear. This CDR3 is 12 amino acids long. Germline CDR1 and CDR2: SQVTM and ANQGSEA. Trimming left V 4 bases short and J 7 bases short, with 13 bases between.

The chain has TRBV27 and TRBJ2-7; 7 bases line up with TRBD1. Trimming removed 6 bases from V and 3 bases from J; junction bases left unmatched: 5. This CDR3 contains 13 residues. Germline lookup yields CDR1 MNHEY and CDR2 SMNVEV (reference sequence). CDR3 region: CASRLTGDYEQYF. The CDR3 DNA reads as TGTGCCAGCAGACTAACAGGGGACTACGAGCAGTACTTC.

This clonotype came up a few times. The chain combines TRBV4-1 with TRBJ2-5; possibly TRBD1 for D (5 bases). V lost 0 bases to trimming and J lost 1 base, with 21 bases between them. This CDR3 spans 19 amino acids. Germline V lookup: CDR1 MGHRA, CDR2 YSYEKL. CDR3 DNA sequence: TGCGCCAGCAGCCAAGATCCTACGTACGCCAGAACAGGCCAAGAGACCCAGTACTTC. This encodes CASSQDPTYARTGQETQYF.

There are a few counts of this clonotype. CDR3 nucleotide sequence: TGTGCCAGCGGTGCCAGGACAGACAATCAGCCCCAGCATTTT. This translates into CASGARTDNQPQHF. The chain combines TRBV6-1 with TRBJ1-5; a possible D gene is TRBD1 (6 bases). Germline CDR1 reads MNHNS; CDR2 reads SASEGT. V lost 8 bases and J 3 bases, leaving 14 bases between the germline ends. This CDR3 is 14 amino acids long.

The V gene is TRBV4-1, the J gene TRBJ1-1; D possibly corresponds to TRBD1 (5 bases). Germline CDR1 and CDR2: MGHRA and YSYEKL. Trimming pared 1 base from V and 5 bases from J, leaving 17 bases between. This CDR3 contains 16 residues. CDR3 residues: CASSQGFGAQQTEAFF. As DNA, the CDR3 is TGCGCCAGCAGCCAAGGGTTCGGGGCCCAGCAGACTGAAGCTTTCTTT.

This clonotype was picked up a small number of times. This rearrangement joins TRBV20-1 to TRBJ1-1; the D gene is possibly TRBD1 (6 bases). This CDR3 is built from 12 residues. Germline assignment: CDR1 DFQATT and CDR2 SNEGSKA (reference sequence). Trimming stripped 6 bases from V and 3 bases from J, with 11 bases between. The CDR3 nucleotides read TGCAGTGCCCTGGGGGGGCACACTGAAGCTTTCTTT. Its protein is CSALGGHTEAFF.

This clonotype was counted ten times or more. The chain combines TRBV20-1 with TRBJ2-6; 7 nucleotides line up with TRBD2. This CDR3 comprises 16 residues. V gave up 4 bases and J gave up 2 bases; unmatched junction bases: 8. CDR1 is DFQATT and CDR2 is SNEGSKA in the germline V gene (reference sequence). The CDR3, as DNA: TGCAGTGCTAAGGCTGGGGGGGTGGCTGGGGCCAACGTCCTGACTTTC. Amino acids: CSAKAGGVAGANVLTF.